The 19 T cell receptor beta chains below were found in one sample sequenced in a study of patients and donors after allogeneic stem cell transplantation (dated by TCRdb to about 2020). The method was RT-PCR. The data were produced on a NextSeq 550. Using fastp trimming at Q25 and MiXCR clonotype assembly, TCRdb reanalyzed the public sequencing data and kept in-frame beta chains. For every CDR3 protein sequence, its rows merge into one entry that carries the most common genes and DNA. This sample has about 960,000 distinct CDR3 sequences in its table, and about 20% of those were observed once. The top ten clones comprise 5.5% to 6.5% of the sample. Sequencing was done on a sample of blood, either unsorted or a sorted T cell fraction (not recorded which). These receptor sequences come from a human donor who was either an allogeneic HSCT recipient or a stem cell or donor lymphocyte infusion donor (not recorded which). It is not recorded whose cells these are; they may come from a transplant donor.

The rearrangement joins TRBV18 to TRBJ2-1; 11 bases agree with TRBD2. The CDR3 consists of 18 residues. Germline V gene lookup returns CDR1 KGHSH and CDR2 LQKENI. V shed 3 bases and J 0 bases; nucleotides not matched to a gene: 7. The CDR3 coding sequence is TGTGCCAGCTCACCCCTATCTAGCGGGGGGAACTCCTACAATGAGCAGTTCTTC. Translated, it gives CASSPLSSGGNSYNEQFF.

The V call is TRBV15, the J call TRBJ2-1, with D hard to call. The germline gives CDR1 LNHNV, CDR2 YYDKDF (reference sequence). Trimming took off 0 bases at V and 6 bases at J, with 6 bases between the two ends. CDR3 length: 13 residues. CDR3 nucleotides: TGTGCCACCAGCAGAGATCCACTCAATGAGCAGTTCTTC. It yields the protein CATSRDPLNEQFF. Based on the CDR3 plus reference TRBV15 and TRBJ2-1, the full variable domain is DAMVIQNPRYQVTQFGKPVTLSCSQTLNHNVMYWYQQKSSQAPKLLFHYYDKDFNNEADTPDNFQSRRPNTSFCFLDIRSPGLGDTAMYLCATSRDPLNEQFFGPGTRLTVL.

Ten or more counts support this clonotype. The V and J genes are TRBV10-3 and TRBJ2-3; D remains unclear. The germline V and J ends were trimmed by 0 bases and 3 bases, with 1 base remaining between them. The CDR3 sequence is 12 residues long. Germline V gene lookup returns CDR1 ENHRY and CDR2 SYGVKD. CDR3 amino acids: CAISESTDTQYF. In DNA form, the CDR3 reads TGTGCCATCAGTGAGTCGACAGATACGCAGTATTTT.

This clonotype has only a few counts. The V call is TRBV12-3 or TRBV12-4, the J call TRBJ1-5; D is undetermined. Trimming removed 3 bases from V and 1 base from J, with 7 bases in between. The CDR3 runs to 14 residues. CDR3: CASSFSKSNQPQHF. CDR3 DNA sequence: TGTGCCAGCAGTTTCTCCAAAAGCAATCAGCCCCAGCATTTT.

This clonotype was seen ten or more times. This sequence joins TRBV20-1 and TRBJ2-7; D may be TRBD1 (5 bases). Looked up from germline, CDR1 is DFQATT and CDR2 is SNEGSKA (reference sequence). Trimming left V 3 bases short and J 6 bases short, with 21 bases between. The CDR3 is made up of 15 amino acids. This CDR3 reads CSASPLAAGRGEQYF. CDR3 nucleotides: TGCAGTGCTAGTCCCCTCGCGGCAGGGCGAGGCGAGCAGTACTTC.

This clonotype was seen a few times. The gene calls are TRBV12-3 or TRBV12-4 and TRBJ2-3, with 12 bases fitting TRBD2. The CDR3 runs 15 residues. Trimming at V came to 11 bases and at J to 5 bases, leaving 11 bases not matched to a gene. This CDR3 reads CAGAPSGGAGDTQYF. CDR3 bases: TGTGCCGGGGCCCCTAGCGGGGGGGCCGGAGATACGCAGTATTTT.

CDR3 sequence reads: CASTLLAGGPVEQFF. The CDR3 nucleotides are TGCGCCAGCACCTTACTAGCGGGAGGGCCCGTAGAGCAGTTCTTC. This chain joins TRBV5-1 and TRBJ2-1; TRBD2 aligns across 13 bases. Trimming took 6 bases from V and 10 from J; bases not matched to a gene: 10. This CDR3 comprises 15 residues. Germline values: CDR1 SGHRS, CDR2 YFSETQ.

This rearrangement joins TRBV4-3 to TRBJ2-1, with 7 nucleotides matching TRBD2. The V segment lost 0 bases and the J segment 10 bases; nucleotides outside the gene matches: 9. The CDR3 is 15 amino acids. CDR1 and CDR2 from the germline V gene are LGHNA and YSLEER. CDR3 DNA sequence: TGCGCCAGCAGCCAAGATGAGGGTCTGGGAGGGGAGCAGTTCTTC. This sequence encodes CASSQDEGLGGEQFF.

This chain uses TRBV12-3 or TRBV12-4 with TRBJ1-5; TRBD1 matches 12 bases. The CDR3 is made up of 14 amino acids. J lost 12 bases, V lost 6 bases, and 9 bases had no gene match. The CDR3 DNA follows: TGTGCCAGCAGCCGCCGGGACAGGGGGCCCAGCCAGCATTTT. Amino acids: CASSRRDRGPSQHF.

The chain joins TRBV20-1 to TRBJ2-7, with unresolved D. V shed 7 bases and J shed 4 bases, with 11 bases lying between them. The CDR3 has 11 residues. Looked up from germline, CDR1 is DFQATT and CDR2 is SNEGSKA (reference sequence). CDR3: CSVYTSYEQYF. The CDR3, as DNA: TGCAGTGTCTACACCTCGTACGAGCAGTACTTC.

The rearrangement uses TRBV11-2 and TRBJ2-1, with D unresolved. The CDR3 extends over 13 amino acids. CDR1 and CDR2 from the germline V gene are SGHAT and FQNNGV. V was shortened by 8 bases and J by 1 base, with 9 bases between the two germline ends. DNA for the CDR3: TGTGCCAGCCGCGGCCCATCCTACAATGAGCAGTTCTTC. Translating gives CASRGPSYNEQFF.

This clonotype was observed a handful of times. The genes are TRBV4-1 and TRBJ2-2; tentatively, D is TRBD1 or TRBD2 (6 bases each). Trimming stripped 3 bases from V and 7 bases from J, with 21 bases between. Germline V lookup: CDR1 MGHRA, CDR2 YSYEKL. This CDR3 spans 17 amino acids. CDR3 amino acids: CASSHLTGGLKHGELFF. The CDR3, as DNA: TGCGCCAGCAGCCACCTTACCGGGGGCCTAAAACACGGGGAGCTGTTTTTT.

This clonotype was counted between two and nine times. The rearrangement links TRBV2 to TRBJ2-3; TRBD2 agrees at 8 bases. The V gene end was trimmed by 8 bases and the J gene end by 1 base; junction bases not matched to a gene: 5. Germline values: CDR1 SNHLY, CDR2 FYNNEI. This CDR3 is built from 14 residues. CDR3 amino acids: CASGERGRTDTQYF. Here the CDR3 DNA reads TGTGCCAGCGGGGAGCGGGGGCGCACAGATACGCAGTATTTT.

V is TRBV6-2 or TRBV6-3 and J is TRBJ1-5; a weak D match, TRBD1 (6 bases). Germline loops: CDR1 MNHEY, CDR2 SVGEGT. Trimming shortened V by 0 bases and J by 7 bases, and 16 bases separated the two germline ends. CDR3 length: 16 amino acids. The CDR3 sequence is CASSYSEGGPRQPQHF. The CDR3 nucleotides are TGTGCCAGCAGTTACTCGGAAGGGGGACCCCGGCAGCCCCAGCATTTT.

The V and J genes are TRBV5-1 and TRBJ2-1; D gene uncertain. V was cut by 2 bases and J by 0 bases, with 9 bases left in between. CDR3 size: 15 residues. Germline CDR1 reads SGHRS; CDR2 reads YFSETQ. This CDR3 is CASSFEASSYNEQFF. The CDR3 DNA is TGCGCCAGCAGCTTTGAGGCGAGCTCCTACAATGAGCAGTTCTTC.

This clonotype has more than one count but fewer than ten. CDR3 residues: CAGDMARNYGYTF. The CDR3 coding sequence is TGTGCCGGAGATATGGCCAGAAACTATGGCTACACCTTC. The gene calls are TRBV30 and TRBJ1-2, with D unresolved. The V gene's germline CDR1 is GTSNPN and CDR2 SVGIG (reference sequence). This CDR3 has 13 residues. Trimming pared 8 bases from V and 2 bases from J, leaving 15 bases between.

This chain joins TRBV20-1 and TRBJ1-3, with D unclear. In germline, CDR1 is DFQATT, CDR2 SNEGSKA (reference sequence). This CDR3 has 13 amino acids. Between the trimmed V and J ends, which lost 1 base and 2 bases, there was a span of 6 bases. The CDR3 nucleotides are TGCAGTGCTAGAGGGTCCCCTGGAAACACCATATATTTT. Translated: CSARGSPGNTIYF.

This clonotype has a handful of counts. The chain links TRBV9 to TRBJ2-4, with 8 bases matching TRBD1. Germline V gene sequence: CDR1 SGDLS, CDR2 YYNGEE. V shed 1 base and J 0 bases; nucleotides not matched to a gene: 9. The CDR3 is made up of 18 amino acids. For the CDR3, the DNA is TGTGCCAGCAGCGTAAGGGGAGACAGGGGATTAGCCAAAAACATTCAGTACTTC. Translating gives CASSVRGDRGLAKNIQYF.

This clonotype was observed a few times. CDR3 DNA: TGCAGTGCTAGAGCGAGTGACAGGGTCTATGGCTACACCTTC. It specifies CSARASDRVYGYTF. The chain couples TRBV20-1 to TRBJ1-2; 7 positions agree with TRBD1. Germline V gene data show CDR1 as DFQATT and CDR2 as SNEGSKA (reference sequence). Unmatched junction bases numbered 6, after V lost 1 base and J lost 4 bases. CDR3 length: 14 amino acids.